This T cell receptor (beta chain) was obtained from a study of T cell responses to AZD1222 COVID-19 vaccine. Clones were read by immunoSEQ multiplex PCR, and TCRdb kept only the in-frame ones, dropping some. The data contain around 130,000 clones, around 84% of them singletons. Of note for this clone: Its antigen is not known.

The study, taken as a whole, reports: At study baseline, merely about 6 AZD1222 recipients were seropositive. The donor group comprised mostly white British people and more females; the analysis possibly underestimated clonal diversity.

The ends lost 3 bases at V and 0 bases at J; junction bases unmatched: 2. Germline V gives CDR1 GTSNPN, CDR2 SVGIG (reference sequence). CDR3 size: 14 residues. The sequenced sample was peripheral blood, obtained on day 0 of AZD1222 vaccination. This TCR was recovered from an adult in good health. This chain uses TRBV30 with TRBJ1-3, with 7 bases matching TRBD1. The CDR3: CAWRGDSSGNTIYF. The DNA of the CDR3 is TGTGCCTGGAGAGGGGACAGCTCTGGAAACACCATATATTTT.